These 15 T cell receptor beta chains were sequenced from one sample in a study of blood T cell repertoires in COVID-19. Clones were sequenced by immunoSEQ multiplex PCR, and TCRdb holds only the in-frame ones, with some missing. This sample has 100,000 to 150,000 clones; 75% to 85% occur once, and the top ten carry around a third. Sequencing was performed on peripheral blood. These receptors were obtained from a man aged 35 to 55 with active or convalescent COVID-19.

This clone turned up a few times. The rearrangement links TRBV5-5 to TRBJ1-2; 7 bases line up with TRBD1. Germline V lookup: CDR1 SGHKS, CDR2 YYEKEE (reference sequence). CDR3 size: 15 residues. The V segment lost 3 bases and the J segment 0 bases; nucleotides outside the gene matches: 5. The CDR3 nucleotides read TGTGCCAGCAGCTCGGGACAGTTAGCTAACTATGGCTACACCTTC. Translating gives CASSSGQLANYGYTF.

The chain recombines TRBV2 with TRBJ2-2; D unresolved. The CDR3 has 15 amino acids. Trimming shortened V by 1 base and J by 0 bases, and 6 bases separated the two germline ends. Germline CDR1 is SNHLY and CDR2 is FYNNEI. CDR3 amino acids: CASSEGRSNTGELFF. The CDR3 DNA reads as TGTGCCAGCAGTGAAGGGAGATCGAACACCGGGGAGCTGTTTTTT.

V gene TRBV7-8 combines with J gene TRBJ1-5, with D possibly TRBD1 on 6 matching bases. CDR1 is SGHVS, CDR2 FQNEAQ, per germline. CDR3 length: 16 residues. V lost 0 bases to trimming and J lost 6 bases, with 15 bases between them. The DNA of the CDR3 is TGTGCCAGCAGCTTAGCCGTCAGGGGCGGGAGTCAGCCCCAGCATTTT. Encoded protein: CASSLAVRGGSQPQHF.

This clone was seen a single time. The V gene is TRBV5-1, the J gene TRBJ2-5; a weak D match, TRBD1 (5 bases). CDR1 SGHRS and CDR2 YFSETQ come from the germline V gene. The V end was cut by 3 bases, the J end by 1 base, with 10 bases between. The CDR3 consists of 14 residues. The CDR3 region has the DNA TGCGCCAGCAGCTCACGACAGATCCAAGAGACCCAGTACTTC. It yields the protein CASSSRQIQETQYF.

The chain couples TRBV2 to TRBJ2-1, with D possibly being TRBD1 (5 bases). V was shortened by 2 bases and J by 2 bases, with 7 bases between the two germline ends. The CDR3 contains 14 residues. The germline V gene encodes CDR1 SNHLY and CDR2 FYNNEI. The CDR3 DNA reads as TGTGCCAGCAGTGAACGACAGACCTACAATGAGCAGTTCTTC. Its protein is CASSERQTYNEQFF.

The chain employs TRBV30 and TRBJ1-2, with D possibly matching TRBD1 (6 bases). Germline-derived CDR1 and CDR2 are GTSNPN and SVGIG (reference sequence). The CDR3 is 16 amino acids. With 2 bases removed from V and 8 bases from J, the gap between germline ends came to 24 bases. CDR3 region: CAWSTPIHQGMGGYTF. CDR3 coding DNA: TGTGCCTGGAGTACACCCATCCATCAGGGGATGGGGGGCTACACCTTC.

J is TRBJ1-4 and V is TRBV5-1, with 12 bases matching TRBD1. The germline V gene has CDR1 SGHRS and CDR2 YFSETQ. Trimming cost V 0 bases and J 8 bases; bases outside gene matches: 2. The CDR3 has 15 residues. CDR3 sequence reads: CASSLEGTGGEKLFF. The CDR3 nucleotides read TGCGCCAGCAGCTTGGAGGGGACAGGGGGCGAAAAACTGTTTTTT.

This chain connects TRBV2 to TRBJ2-5; no firm D call. The CDR3 totals 11 residues. Per germline, CDR1 SNHLY and CDR2 FYNNEI. Deletions cut 3 bases from V and 5 bases from J, with 4 bases between. CDR3: CASSDRETQYF. CDR3 nucleotide sequence: TGTGCCAGCAGTGATCGTGAGACCCAGTACTTC. Using reference TRBV2 and TRBJ2-5 for the parts outside the CDR3, the full variable domain is EPEVTQTPSHQVTQMGQEVILRCVPISNHLYFYWYRQILGQKVEFLVSFYNNEISEKSEIFDDQFSVERPDGSNFTLKIRSTKLEDSAMYFCASSDRETQYFGPGTRLLVL.

The gene calls are TRBV5-1 and TRBJ2-3; tentatively, D is TRBD2 (5 bases). The germline V gene has CDR1 SGHRS and CDR2 YFSETQ. Trimming cost V 0 bases and J 6 bases, with 11 bases left between them. The CDR3 has 14 residues. This chain's CDR3 is CASSLASGSDTQYF. The CDR3 DNA reads as TGCGCCAGCAGCTTGGCGAGCGGTTCCGATACGCAGTATTTT.

This chain connects TRBV5-6 to TRBJ1-4; D remains ambiguous. Germline CDR1 and CDR2: SGHDT and YYEEEE. The CDR3 covers 15 residues. V lost 6 bases and J lost 5, with 17 bases in between. DNA for the CDR3: TGTGCCAGCACCCTTAGGGAGGGTCACAATGAAAAACTGTTTTTT. Protein sequence: CASTLREGHNEKLFF.

The chain uses TRBV7-9 and TRBJ1-4, with 7 bases identical to TRBD1. Germline loops: CDR1 SEHNR, CDR2 FQNEAQ (reference sequence). The CDR3 is 14 residues long. J was trimmed by 7 bases and V by 9 bases; bases with no gene match: 11. CDR3 amino acids: CARGGDRDGEKLFF. Here the CDR3 DNA reads TGTGCCAGAGGGGGCGACAGGGATGGTGAAAAACTGTTTTTT.

This clone was detected only a few times. This chain connects TRBV5-1 to TRBJ2-3; D may be TRBD1 (6 bases). Germline V gene lookup returns CDR1 SGHRS and CDR2 YFSETQ. The length of the CDR3 is 14 residues. Trimming removed 5 bases from V and 1 base from J, with 11 bases in between. The CDR3 nucleotides read TGCGCCAGCAGTGCAGGGGCGGGCACAGATACGCAGTATTTT. Its translation: CASSAGAGTDTQYF.

This clone has only a few counts. In DNA form, the CDR3 reads TGTGCCAGCAATCCGGACAGGCTTCAGCCCCAGCATTTT. Amino acids: CASNPDRLQPQHF. The chain couples TRBV2 to TRBJ1-5; TRBD1 agrees at 7 bases. V was clipped by 7 bases and J by 6 bases; unmatched bases: 6. The CDR3 spans 13 residues. Germline lookup yields CDR1 SNHLY and CDR2 FYNNEI.

This chain uses TRBV5-1 with TRBJ2-1; 7 nucleotides match TRBD2. CDR3 size: 15 residues. V dropped 0 bases and J dropped 4; count of bases not matched to a gene: 4. Germline V gives CDR1 SGHRS, CDR2 YFSETQ. The CDR3 region has the DNA TGCGCCAGCAGCTTGGAAGCGGGGTCTTACAATGAGCAGTTCTTC. Amino acids: CASSLEAGSYNEQFF.

The chain employs TRBV25-1 and TRBJ2-1; 7 bases match TRBD1. CDR3 length: 17 residues. V trimming: 2 bases; J trimming: 10 bases; junction bases outside the gene matches: 17. CDR1 and CDR2 (germline): MGHDK, SYGVNS. CDR3: CASSESGRGQWVREQFF. DNA for the CDR3: TGTGCCAGCAGTGAAAGCGGTAGGGGACAGTGGGTCAGGGAGCAGTTCTTC.